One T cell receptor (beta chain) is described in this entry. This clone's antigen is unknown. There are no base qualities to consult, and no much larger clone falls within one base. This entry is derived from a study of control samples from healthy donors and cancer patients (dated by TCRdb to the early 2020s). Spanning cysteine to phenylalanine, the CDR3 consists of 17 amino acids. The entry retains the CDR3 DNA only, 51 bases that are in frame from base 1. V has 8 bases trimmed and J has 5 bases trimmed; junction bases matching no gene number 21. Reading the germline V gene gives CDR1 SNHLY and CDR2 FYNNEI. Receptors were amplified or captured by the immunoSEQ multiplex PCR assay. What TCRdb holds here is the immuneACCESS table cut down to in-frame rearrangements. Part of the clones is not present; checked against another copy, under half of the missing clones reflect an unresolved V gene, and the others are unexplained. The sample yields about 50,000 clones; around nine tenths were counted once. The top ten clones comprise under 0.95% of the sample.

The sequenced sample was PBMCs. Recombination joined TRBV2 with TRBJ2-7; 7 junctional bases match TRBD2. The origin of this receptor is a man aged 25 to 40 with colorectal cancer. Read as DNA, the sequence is TGTGCCAGCCGCGAGGGTTGGGGGGGGACTGTTTTTGACGAGCAGTACTTC. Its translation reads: CASREGWGGTVFDEQYF.